The clone carrying this T cell receptor (beta chain) was found many times. TCRdb redid the calling of the reads with MiXCR, one entry per CDR3 protein. The sample holds 5,000 to 6,500 distinct CDR3 sequences, over 9% seen once. Per germline, CDR1 DFQATT and CDR2 SNEGSKA (reference sequence). CDR3 size: 12 residues. Trimming took off 6 bases at V and 2 bases at J, with 10 bases between the two ends. The sequenced sample was CD4+ T cells from synovial fluid. The receptor was derived from a human donor with rheumatoid arthritis. The chain has TRBV20-1 and TRBJ2-5; D is undetermined. CDR3 in DNA: TGCAGTGCAAAGCTTCCGCAAGAGACCCAGTACTTC. Protein sequence: CSAKLPQETQYF.